This T cell receptor beta chain was captured in a study of regulatory dendritic cells for organ transplantation. CD4+ or CD8+ T cells were sorted as naive CD45RA+ or memory CD45RO+. This table comes from immunoSEQ multiplex PCR, and its TCRdb copy is limited to in-frame clones, with some not included. The sample consists of about 34,000 clones, 70% to 90% of them appearing once. With regard to this clone: The antigen is undetermined.

The CDR3 sequence is 11 residues long. Germline-derived CDR1 and CDR2 are DFQATT and SNEGSKA (reference sequence). V gave up 0 bases and J gave up 9 bases, with 6 bases separating them. Study conclusions and caveats: Memory T cells were less diverse than naive, with memory CD8+ most oligoclonal. Regulatory dendritic cells appeared to expand memory CD8+ clones less than mature ones.

The sequence was obtained from a human donor in good health. Sequenced sample: naive CD4+ T cells from blood. Subset here: CD45RA+ naive T cells. The rearrangement uses TRBV20-1 and TRBJ2-1; D is undetermined. The CDR3 nucleotides read TGCAGTGCTAGAGATTATTCTGAGCAGTTCTTC. Its translation: CSARDYSEQFF.